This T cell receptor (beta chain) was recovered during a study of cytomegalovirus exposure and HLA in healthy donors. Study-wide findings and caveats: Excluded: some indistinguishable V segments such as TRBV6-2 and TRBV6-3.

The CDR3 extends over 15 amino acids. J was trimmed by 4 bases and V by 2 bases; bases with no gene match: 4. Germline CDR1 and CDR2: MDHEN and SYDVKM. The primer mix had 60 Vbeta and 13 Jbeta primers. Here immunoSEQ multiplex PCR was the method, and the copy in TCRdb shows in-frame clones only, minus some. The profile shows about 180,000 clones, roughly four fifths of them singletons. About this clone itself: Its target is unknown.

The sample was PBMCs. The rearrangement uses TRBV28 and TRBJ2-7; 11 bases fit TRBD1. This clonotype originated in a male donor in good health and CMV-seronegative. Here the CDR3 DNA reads TGTGCCAGCAGTTTAAGCGGGACAGGGGGGTACGAGCAGTACTTC. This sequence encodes CASSLSGTGGYEQYF.